This T cell receptor (beta chain) appears in the sequencing data of a study of blood T cells in healthy people across ages. There were healthy Caucasian individuals from Russia, aged about 6 to 100, serving as donors. Per individual sample, total RNA of at least 6 micrograms was extracted. A second PCR of about 7 to 12 cycles used a sample-barcoded 5' primer and a J-beta primer mix. Researchers report that a template-switch adaptor with 12 random nucleotides tagged each cDNA molecule. MiXCR, run by TCRdb on the 5' RACE reads, gives a single entry per CDR3 protein. Here the sample spans some 1,800,000 distinct CDR3 sequences, approximately 39% being singletons. In this sample, this clonotype turned up a few times. With 0 bases removed from V and 2 bases from J, the gap between germline ends came to 6 bases. Germline CDR1 is SGDLS and CDR2 is YYNGEE. CDR3 size: 14 residues.

Sequenced: blood. This chain uses TRBV9 with TRBJ2-1; D is ambiguous. This clonotype was obtained from a human donor in good health. CDR3 bases: TGTGCCAGCAGCGTAGTTTCGGCCTACAATGAGCAGTTCTTC. Translated, it gives CASSVVSAYNEQFF.